Sequencing of this T cell receptor beta chain was carried out in a study of OX40 agonist ivuxolimab in advanced cancers. Overall study: Past anti-PD-1, anti-PD-L1 or anti-CTLA-4 therapy was accepted, and roughly 42% had received some.

Measured with immunoSEQ multiplex PCR; TCRdb has only the in-frame clones, and not every one. The repertoire consists of about 91,000 clones, with around nine tenths occurring once and the leading ten covering over 0.4%. The CDR3 is 14 amino acids. In germline, CDR1 is MNHEY, CDR2 SVGAGI. V lost 7 bases and J lost 4, with 16 bases in between. This sequence joins TRBV6-5 and TRBJ1-1, with a weak D call TRBD1 (5 bases). This receptor was identified in an adult with an advanced solid tumor such as melanoma, head and neck, liver or kidney cancer. The sequencing here drew on CD4+ or CD8+ T cells sorted from blood, taken in a trial of the OX40 agonist ivuxolimab. The CDR3 DNA is TGTGCCAGCACCTCCGGGACCGGGAGCACTGAAGCTTTCTTT. This codes for CASTSGTGSTEAFF.